This T cell receptor beta chain originates from a study of technical replicates of blood from a few donors. The V gene's germline CDR1 is ENHRY and CDR2 SYGVKD. V was pared by 6 bases and J by 2 bases, with 9 bases of the junction left unmatched. The CDR3 sequence is 15 residues long. Using immunoSEQ multiplex PCR, the repertoire was profiled, and TCRdb retains in-frame clones only, with some absent. The data contain 60,000 or so clones, approximately 87% of them seen just once; the ten biggest clones take up 4.5% to 6.5%. The rearrangement uses TRBV10-3 and TRBJ1-2; 7 bases map to TRBD1. The sequence derives from a human donor in good health. Some clones in this sample may be carry-over from other donors' samples. Sequenced: PBMCs. The CDR3 sequence: CAISLTGSTNYGYTF. DNA for the CDR3: TGTGCCATCAGCCTGACAGGGTCGACCAACTATGGCTACACCTTC.